The text below deals with one T cell receptor beta chain. Only in-frame clones appear in the TCRdb table, and some are missing; sequencing was by immunoSEQ multiplex PCR. The sample has around 160,000 clones, 80% to 90% seen once. The sample is drawn from a study of blood T cell repertoires in COVID-19. Germline CDR1 MNHEY, CDR2 SVGAGI. Trimming shortened V by 2 bases and J by 4 bases, and 11 bases separated the two germline ends. This CDR3 has 14 residues. Sequencing used peripheral blood. V usage is TRBV6-5 and J usage is TRBJ1-2, with D unclear. The TCR comes from a man in his 60s with acute or convalescent COVID-19. In DNA form, the CDR3 reads TGTGCCAGCAGTTACAAGGGCCGGGGCTATGGCTACACCTTC. Protein sequence: CASSYKGRGYGYTF.